The 3 T cell receptor beta chains listed next were all sequenced from one sample in a study of Graves' ophthalmopathy and Graves' hyperthyroidism. From RNA, the CDR3 regions of TCR beta chains were amplified and sequenced. RT-PCR with HTBI primers came first, then second-round multiplex PCR. TCRdb ran MiXCR on the multiplex PCR reads and lists one entry per CDR3 protein. The sample contains some 750,000 distinct CDR3 sequences, roughly 40% of which appear only once. The sequencing input was peripheral blood. The source of these receptors is an adult man with Graves' ophthalmopathy.

The chain is built from TRBV6-4 and TRBJ2-6; tentatively, D is TRBD1 (6 bases). Germline CDR1 reads MRHNA; CDR2 reads SNTAGT. Trimming stripped 8 bases from V and 1 base from J, with 18 bases between. This CDR3 spans 17 amino acids. The CDR3 loop is CASQGIFYSSGANVLTF. The CDR3 coding sequence is TGTGCCAGCCAGGGGATCTTCTACAGTTCTGGGGCCAACGTCCTGACTTTC.

This clonotype came up a few times. The chain recombines TRBV7-2 with TRBJ2-5, with 7 bases lining up with TRBD2. J lost 0 bases, V lost 1 base, and 14 bases had no gene match. The CDR3 runs 19 residues. The germline V gene has CDR1 SGHTA and CDR2 FQGNSA. CDR3: CASSLDNSDALADQETQYF. The CDR3 nucleotides read TGTGCCAGCAGCTTAGACAACTCCGACGCCCTAGCGGACCAAGAGACCCAGTACTTC.

This clonotype was observed many times. The rearrangement uses TRBV10-3 and TRBJ1-1; D not certain. The germline gives CDR1 ENHRY, CDR2 SYGVKD. V was shortened by 4 bases and J by 1 base, with 13 bases between the two germline ends. There are 15 residues in the CDR3. Here the CDR3 reads CAISGPPSPNTEAFF. The CDR3 region has the DNA TGTGCCATCAGTGGGCCCCCCAGCCCGAACACTGAAGCTTTCTTT.